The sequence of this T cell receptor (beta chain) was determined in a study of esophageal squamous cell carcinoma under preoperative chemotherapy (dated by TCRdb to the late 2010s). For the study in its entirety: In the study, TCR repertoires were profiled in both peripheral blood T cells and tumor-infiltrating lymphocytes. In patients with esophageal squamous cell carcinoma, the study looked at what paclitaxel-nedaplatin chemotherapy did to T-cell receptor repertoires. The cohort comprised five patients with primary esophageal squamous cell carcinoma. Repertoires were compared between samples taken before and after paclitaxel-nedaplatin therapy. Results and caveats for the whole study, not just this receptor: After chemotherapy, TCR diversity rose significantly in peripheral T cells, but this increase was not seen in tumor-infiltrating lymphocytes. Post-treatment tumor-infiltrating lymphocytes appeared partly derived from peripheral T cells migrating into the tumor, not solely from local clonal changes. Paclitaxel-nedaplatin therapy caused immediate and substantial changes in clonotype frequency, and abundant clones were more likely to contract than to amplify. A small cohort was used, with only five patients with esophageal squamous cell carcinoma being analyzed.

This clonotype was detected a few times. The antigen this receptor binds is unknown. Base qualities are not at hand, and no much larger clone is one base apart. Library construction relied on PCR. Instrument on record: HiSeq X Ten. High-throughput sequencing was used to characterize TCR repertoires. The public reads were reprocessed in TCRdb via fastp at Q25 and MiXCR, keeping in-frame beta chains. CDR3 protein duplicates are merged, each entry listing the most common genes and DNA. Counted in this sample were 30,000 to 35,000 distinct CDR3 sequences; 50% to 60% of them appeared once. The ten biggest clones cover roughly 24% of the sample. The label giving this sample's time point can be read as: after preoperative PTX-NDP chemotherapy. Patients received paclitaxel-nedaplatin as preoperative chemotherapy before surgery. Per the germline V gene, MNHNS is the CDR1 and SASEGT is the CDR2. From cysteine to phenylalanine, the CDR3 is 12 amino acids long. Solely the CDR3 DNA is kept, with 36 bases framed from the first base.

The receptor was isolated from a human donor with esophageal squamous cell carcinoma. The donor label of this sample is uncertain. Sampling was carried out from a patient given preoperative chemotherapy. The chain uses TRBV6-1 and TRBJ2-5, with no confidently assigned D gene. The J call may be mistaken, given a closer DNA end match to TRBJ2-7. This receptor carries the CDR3 CASSVAVYEQYF. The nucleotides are TGTGCCAGCAGTGTGGCGGTCTACGAGCAGTACTTC.